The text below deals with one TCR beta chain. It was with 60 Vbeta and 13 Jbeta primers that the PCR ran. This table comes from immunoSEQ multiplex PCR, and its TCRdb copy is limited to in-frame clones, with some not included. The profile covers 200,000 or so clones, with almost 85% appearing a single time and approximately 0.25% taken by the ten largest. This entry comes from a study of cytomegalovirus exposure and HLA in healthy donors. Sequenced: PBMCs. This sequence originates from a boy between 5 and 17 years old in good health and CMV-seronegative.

The CDR3 DNA is TGTGCCAGCAGCTGGGTAGCGGGGGGCGCTGAAGAGACCCAGTACTTC. This translates into CASSWVAGGAEETQYF. The J gene is TRBJ2-5, the V gene TRBV7-2; 10 bases line up with TRBD2. CDR3 size: 16 residues. Unmatched junction bases numbered 8, after V lost 4 bases and J lost 3 bases. Germline V CDR1 and CDR2: SGHTA, FQGNSA.